Listed below are T cell receptor beta chains from one sample, sequenced in a study of blood T cell repertoires in COVID-19. Libraries were prepared by immunoSEQ multiplex PCR; TCRdb keeps only in-frame clonotypes and omits some of them. The table has roughly 20,000 clones, approximately 90% seen once. Specimen: peripheral blood. Receptor source: a human donor with active COVID-19. The donor label of this sample is uncertain. Each CDR3 is given with its conserved first and last residue. The D gene is left open where the match is weak. Clone size is given for some rows only: seen once, a few or many times, or a class if the clone is expanded.

>14|.|TRBV15|.|TRBJ2-3
CATSRDRTPDTQYF
TGTGCCACCAGCAGAGATAGGACACCAGATACGCAGTATTTT
>15|.|TRBV9|TRBD1|TRBJ2-2
CASSRTTGDTGELFF
TGTGCCAGCAGCCGGACGACAGGGGACACCGGGGAGCTGTTTTTT
>15|.|TRBV9|TRBD1|TRBJ1-1
CASSVTGGSSTEAFF
TGTGCCAGCAGCGTAACAGGGGGTAGTAGCACTGAAGCTTTCTTT
>17|medium-sized|TRBV4-2|.|TRBJ2-5
CASSQGSQASDSETQYF
TGTGCCAGCAGCCAAGGATCTCAAGCTTCAGACTCAGAGACCCAGTACTTC
>13|once|TRBV19|.|TRBJ1-4
CASGGILNEKLFF
TGTGCCAGTGGGGGGATCCTGAATGAAAAACTGTTTTTT
>18|.|TRBV29-1|.|TRBJ2-1
CSAESIRLAAPGYNEQFF
TGCAGCGCTGAATCGATTAGGTTGGCAGCGCCGGGCTACAATGAGCAGTTCTTC
>15|once|TRBV7-2|TRBD2|TRBJ2-7
CASSLERGGYYEQYF
TGTGCCAGCAGCTTAGAGCGGGGGGGGTACTACGAGCAGTACTTC
>14|.|TRBV3-1/TRBV3-2|TRBD1|TRBJ2-3
CASSRQGSTDTQYF
TGTGCCAGCAGCAGACAGGGGAGCACAGATACGCAGTATTTT
>16|.|TRBV4-2|.|TRBJ2-3
CASSLGLRTSTDTQYF
TGTGCCAGCAGCCTAGGGTTGCGGACTAGCACAGATACGCAGTATTTT
>17|.|TRBV18|TRBD2|TRBJ2-1
CASSPPGLAGGPGEQFF
TGTGCCAGCTCACCGCCGGGACTAGCGGGGGGGCCGGGTGAGCAGTTCTTC
>13|.|TRBV3-1/TRBV3-2|TRBD1|TRBJ2-1
CASSFGQGNEQFF
TGTGCCAGCAGCTTTGGACAGGGCAATGAGCAGTTCTTC
>17|.|TRBV3-1/TRBV3-2|TRBD1|TRBJ1-3
CASSQDSGTASGNTIYF
TGTGCCAGCAGCCAAGATTCCGGGACAGCCTCTGGAAACACCATATATTTT
>14|.|TRBV19|.|TRBJ2-1
CASSIQGKGYEQFF
TGTGCCAGTAGTATACAGGGGAAGGGGTATGAGCAGTTCTTC
>15|.|TRBV6-2/TRBV6-3|.|TRBJ1-2
CASSVRTESPYGYTF
TGTGCCAGCAGTGTCCGGACAGAAAGCCCCTATGGCTACACCTTC
>15|.|TRBV11-3|TRBD1|TRBJ2-1
CASSRRGTGGHEQFF
TGTGCCAGCAGCCGACGCGGGACAGGGGGGCATGAGCAGTTCTTC
>15|.|TRBV6-5|TRBD2|TRBJ2-2
CASTSSGGVSGELFF
TGTGCCAGTACAAGTAGCGGGGGAGTTAGCGGGGAGCTGTTTTTT
>15|.|TRBV10-3|TRBD1|TRBJ2-1
CAISGAGQGYHEQFF
TGTGCCATCAGTGGTGCGGGACAGGGGTATCATGAGCAGTTCTTC
>13|few|TRBV12-3/TRBV12-4|.|TRBJ1-2
CASSRGVNYGYTF
TGTGCCAGCAGTCGAGGTGTTAACTATGGCTACACCTTC
>15|.|TRBV19|TRBD1|TRBJ2-2
CASSMGQGATGELFF
TGTGCCAGTAGTATGGGACAGGGGGCCACCGGGGAGCTGTTTTTT
>19|.|TRBV10-3|TRBD1|TRBJ2-1
CAISESTPGGRRPYNEQFF
TGTGCCATCAGTGAGTCGACTCCAGGGGGAAGGAGACCCTACAATGAGCAGTTCTTC
>16|few|TRBV5-5|TRBD1|TRBJ2-7
CASRDRGGSGSYEQYF
TGTGCCAGCAGGGACAGGGGAGGGAGTGGCTCCTACGAGCAGTACTTC
>14|.|TRBV20-1|TRBD2|TRBJ2-2
CSASWGGNTGELFF
TGCAGTGCTAGTTGGGGGGGGAACACCGGGGAGCTGTTTTTT
>15|.|TRBV11-3|.|TRBJ2-7
CASSLEVSDSYEQYF
TGTGCCAGCAGCTTAGAGGTTAGCGACTCCTACGAGCAGTACTTC
>13|.|TRBV7-3|.|TRBJ2-1
CASSDRSRNEQFF
TGTGCCAGCAGTGACCGGAGTCGCAATGAGCAGTTCTTC
>15|.|TRBV11-2|TRBD2|TRBJ2-5
CASNGAGGYQETQYF
TGTGCCAGCAATGGAGCGGGGGGTTACCAAGAGACCCAGTACTTC
>18|.|TRBV7-9|.|TRBJ1-3
CASSLALGQSGEGNTIYF
TGTGCCAGCAGCTTAGCCCTAGGACAGTCAGGCGAAGGAAACACCATATATTTT
>17|.|TRBV7-9|.|TRBJ2-2
CASSSRLGGQGTGELFF
TGTGCCAGCAGCTCCCGCCTGGGGGGGCAGGGCACCGGGGAGCTGTTTTTT
>13|.|TRBV5-1|TRBD2|TRBJ2-7
CASRLADPYEQYF
TGCGCCAGCAGGCTAGCGGACCCCTACGAGCAGTACTTC
>14|.|TRBV19|.|TRBJ1-2
CASTDRRLNYGYTF
TGTGCCAGTACTGACAGGCGACTGAACTATGGCTACACCTTC
>18|.|TRBV7-2|TRBD2|TRBJ2-2
CASSFARLAGGNTGELFF
TGTGCCAGCAGCTTTGCTCGACTAGCGGGGGGGAACACCGGGGAGCTGTTTTTT
>14|.|TRBV2|.|TRBJ1-5
CASSAEREGQPQHF
TGTGCCAGCAGCGCCGAACGGGAGGGTCAGCCCCAGCATTTT
>14|.|TRBV7-2|.|TRBJ2-7
CASSPSGVPYEQYF
TGTGCCAGCAGCCCCAGTGGAGTTCCCTACGAGCAGTACTTC
>14|.|TRBV19|.|TRBJ2-1
CATKRGDSGYEQFF
TGTGCCACAAAAAGGGGCGATAGTGGATATGAGCAGTTCTTC
>11|.|TRBV12-3/TRBV12-4|.|TRBJ2-7
CASSLGGEQYF
TGTGCCAGCAGTCTCGGAGGCGAGCAGTACTTC
>14|.|TRBV6-4|.|TRBJ2-2
CASSDRGSTGELFF
TGTGCCAGCAGTGATAGGGGGTCCACCGGGGAGCTGTTTTTT
>19|once|TRBV7-2|TRBD2|TRBJ2-3
CASSLGRTSGGTSTDTQYF
TGTGCCAGCAGCTTAGGCCGGACTAGCGGGGGGACTAGCACAGATACGCAGTATTTT
>14|.|TRBV7-2|TRBD1|TRBJ2-3
CASSSGTGGYTQYF
TGTGCCAGCAGCTCCGGGACAGGGGGCTATACGCAGTATTTT
>16|.|TRBV4-1|.|TRBJ2-2
CASSQVWAGGTGELFF
TGCGCCAGCAGCCAAGTGTGGGCGGGTGGGACCGGGGAGCTGTTTTTT
>20|.|TRBV18|.|TRBJ1-1
CASSLTLLAGPPQGNTEAFF
TGTGCCAGCTCACTGACACTTTTGGCGGGGCCCCCTCAGGGGAACACTGAAGCTTTCTTT
>15|.|TRBV7-7|TRBD2|TRBJ2-1
CASSRTSGLYNEQFF
TGTGCTAGCAGTCGGACTAGCGGGCTTTACAATGAGCAGTTCTTC
>12|.|TRBV29-1|TRBD1|TRBJ1-2
CSVEDRTYGYTF
TGCAGCGTGGAGGACAGGACCTATGGCTACACCTTC
>15|.|TRBV7-9|.|TRBJ1-2
CASSLGGAGAGGYTF
TGTGCCAGCAGCTTAGGTGGTGCGGGGGCTGGCGGCTACACCTTC
>18|.|TRBV7-8|TRBD1|TRBJ1-2
CASSSSGDDRGHSYGYTF
TGTGCCAGCAGCTCTAGTGGGGACGACAGGGGGCACTCCTATGGCTACACCTTC